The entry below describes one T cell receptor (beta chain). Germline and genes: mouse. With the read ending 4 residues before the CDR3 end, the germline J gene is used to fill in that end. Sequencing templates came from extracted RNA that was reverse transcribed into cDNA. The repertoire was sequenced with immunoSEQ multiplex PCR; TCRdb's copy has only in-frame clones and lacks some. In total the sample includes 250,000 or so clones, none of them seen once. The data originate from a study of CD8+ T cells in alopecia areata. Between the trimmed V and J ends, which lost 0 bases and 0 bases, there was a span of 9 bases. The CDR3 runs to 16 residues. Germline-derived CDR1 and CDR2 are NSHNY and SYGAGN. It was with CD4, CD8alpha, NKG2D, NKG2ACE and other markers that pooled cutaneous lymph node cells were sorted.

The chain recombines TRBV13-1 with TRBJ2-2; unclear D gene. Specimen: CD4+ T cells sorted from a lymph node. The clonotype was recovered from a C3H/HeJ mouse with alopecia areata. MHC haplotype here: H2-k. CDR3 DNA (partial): TGTGCCAGCAGTGATGCACGACACTCAAACACCGGG. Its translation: CASSDARHSNTG. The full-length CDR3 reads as CASSDARHSNTGQLYF.